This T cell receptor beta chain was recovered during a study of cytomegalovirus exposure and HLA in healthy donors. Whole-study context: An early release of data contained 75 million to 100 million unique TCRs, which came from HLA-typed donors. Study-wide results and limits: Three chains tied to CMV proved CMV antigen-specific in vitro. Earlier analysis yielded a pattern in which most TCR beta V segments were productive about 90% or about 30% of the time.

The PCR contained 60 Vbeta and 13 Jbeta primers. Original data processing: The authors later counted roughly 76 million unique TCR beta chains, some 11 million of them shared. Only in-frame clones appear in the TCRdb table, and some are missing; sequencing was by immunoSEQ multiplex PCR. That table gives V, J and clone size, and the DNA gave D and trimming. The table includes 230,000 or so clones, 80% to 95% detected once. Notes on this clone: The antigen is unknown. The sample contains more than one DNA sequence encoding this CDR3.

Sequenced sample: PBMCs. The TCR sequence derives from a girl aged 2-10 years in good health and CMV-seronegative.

CDR3 residues: CASSLGQGSDTQYF. CDR3 nucleotides: TGCGCCAGCAGCCTGGGACAGGGCTCAGATACGCAGTATTTT. V is TRBV5-1 and J is TRBJ2-3; 9 nucleotides agree with TRBD1. Germline CDR1 SGHRS, CDR2 YFSETQ. After removal of 4 bases from V and 4 bases from J, the junction contained 4 bases not matched to a gene. CDR3 length: 14 residues.